This T cell receptor (beta chain) was sequenced in a study of cytomegalovirus exposure and HLA in healthy donors. The PCR used 60 Vbeta and 13 Jbeta primers. Measured with immunoSEQ multiplex PCR; TCRdb has only the in-frame clones, and not every one. The data show 130,000 to 150,000 clones, 60% to 85% seen once. This sequence was found in a man aged 40-50 years in good health and CMV-seropositive. The material sequenced was PBMCs.

CDR3 sequence: CASRRHRRNTEAFF. CDR3 coding DNA: TGTGCCAGCAGACGACACAGGCGCAACACTGAAGCTTTCTTT. This chain connects TRBV27 to TRBJ1-1; D might be TRBD1 (5 bases). Germline V gives CDR1 MNHEY, CDR2 SMNVEV (reference sequence). The germline V and J ends were trimmed by 6 bases and 2 bases, with 13 bases remaining between them. This CDR3 is 14 amino acids long.